The sequence of this TCR beta chain was determined in a study of identical twins. For this clonotype: Its antigen is still unknown.

Study outcomes and limitations: Among monozygotic twins, out-of-frame TCR alpha sharing exceeded what models predicted. Potential partial confounding of zero-insertion analyses by invariant MAIT and iNKT cells was noted.

CDR1 is MDHEN, CDR2 SYDVKM, per germline. V lost 6 bases to trimming and J lost 4 bases; unmatched junction nucleotides: 9. The CDR3 has 16 residues. Template switching supplied a universal primer site; unique molecular identifiers were carried on the cDNA. TCRdb fed the 5' RACE reads into MiXCR, producing one record per CDR3 protein. Of more than 400,000 distinct CDR3 sequences in the sample, roughly 15% were seen once. A further study also used this sample, focusing on yellow fever vaccine responses in identical twins.

The J gene is TRBJ2-1, the V gene TRBV28; 10 bases fit TRBD2. This sequence originates from a woman between 18 and 29 years old in good health. The material sequenced was CD4+ T cells sorted from blood. The CDR3 sequence is CASRESGRAGYNEQFF. CDR3 DNA sequence: TGTGCCAGCAGAGAAAGCGGGAGGGCCGGATACAATGAGCAGTTCTTC.